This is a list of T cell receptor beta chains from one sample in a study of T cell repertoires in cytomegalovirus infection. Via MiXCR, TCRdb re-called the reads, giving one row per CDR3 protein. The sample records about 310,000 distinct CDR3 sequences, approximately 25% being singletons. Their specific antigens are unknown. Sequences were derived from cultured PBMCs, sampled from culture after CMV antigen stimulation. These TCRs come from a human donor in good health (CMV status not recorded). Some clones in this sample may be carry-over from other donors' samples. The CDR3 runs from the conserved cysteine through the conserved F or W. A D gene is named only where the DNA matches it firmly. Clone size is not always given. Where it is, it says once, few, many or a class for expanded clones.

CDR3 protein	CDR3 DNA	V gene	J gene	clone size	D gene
CASRRGVTNTEAFF	TGTGCCAGCAGGCGGGGGGTGACGAACACTGAAGCTTTCTTT	TRBV11-2	TRBJ1-1	.	.
CASSLEEDTEAFF	TGTGCCAGCAGTTTAGAGGAGGACACTGAAGCTTTCTTT	TRBV12-3/TRBV12-4	TRBJ1-1	.	.
CASSLEGTLAQETQYF	TGTGCCAGCAGCTTAGAGGGGACGTTGGCCCAAGAGACCCAGTACTTC	TRBV7-6	TRBJ2-5	.	.
CASSLSGLTDTQYF	TGTGCCAGCAGTTTATCGGGACTCACAGATACGCAGTATTTT	TRBV27	TRBJ2-3	few	.
CASSLVWGNEQFF	TGTGCCAGCAGCTTAGTGTGGGGTAATGAGCAGTTCTTC	TRBV7-2	TRBJ2-1	many	.
CASSLRGSVSYEQYF	TGTGCCAGCAGCTTACGGGGGTCCGTTTCCTACGAGCAGTACTTC	TRBV7-2	TRBJ2-7	.	.
CASSPPGTENEKLFF	TGTGCCAGCAGCCCACCCGGGACAGAGAATGAAAAACTGTTTTTT	TRBV7-9	TRBJ1-4	many	TRBD1
CASGPGGNEQYF	TGTGCCAGCGGGCCAGGCGGGAACGAGCAGTACTTC	TRBV7-9	TRBJ2-7	many	.
CSVRDNYNQPQHF	TGCAGCGTTCGGGACAACTACAATCAGCCCCAGCATTTT	TRBV29-1	TRBJ1-5	.	.
CASSRSAMGLAGGETQYF	TGTGCCAGCAGCCGCTCTGCGATGGGACTAGCGGGAGGAGAGACCCAGTACTTC	TRBV4-2	TRBJ2-5	few	TRBD2
CASSSRTPGSEKLFF	TGTGCCAGCAGCTCTAGGACACCCGGCAGTGAAAAACTGTTTTTT	TRBV5-4	TRBJ1-4	few	.
CASSYTSPKQTSTDTQYF	TGTGCCAGCAGTTACACTAGTCCGAAGCAGACTAGCACAGATACGCAGTATTTT	TRBV6-5	TRBJ2-3	.	.
CASSRTSGTGQETQYF	TGTGCCAGCAGCCGGACTAGCGGAACCGGCCAAGAGACCCAGTACTTC	TRBV5-4	TRBJ2-5	.	TRBD2
CASSPPNQPQHF	TGTGCCAGCAGCCCTCCCAATCAGCCCCAGCATTTT	TRBV7-2	TRBJ1-5	few	.
CASSLLNTLRASGEETQYF	TGTGCCAGCAGCTTATTAAACACCCTCCGGGCTAGCGGTGAAGAGACCCAGTACTTC	TRBV7-9	TRBJ2-5	.	TRBD2
CATSDRRAVYNEQFF	TGTGCCACCAGTGATCGCCGGGCCGTATACAATGAGCAGTTCTTC	TRBV24-1	TRBJ2-1	.	.
CASSSTSVKDTQYF	TGTGCCAGCAGCTCGACTAGTGTTAAAGATACGCAGTATTTT	TRBV7-8	TRBJ2-3	.	.
CASSSKGLAGEETQYF	TGTGCCAGCAGCAGTAAAGGACTAGCGGGAGAAGAGACCCAGTACTTC	TRBV7-2	TRBJ2-5	many	TRBD2
CAISETSGQGIYGYTF	TGTGCCATCAGTGAGACCTCGGGACAGGGAATCTATGGCTACACCTTC	TRBV10-3	TRBJ1-2	few	TRBD1
CASSFRQGVPPYGYTF	TGTGCCAGCAGCTTCCGACAGGGGGTTCCACCCTATGGCTACACCTTC	TRBV5-4	TRBJ1-2	.	TRBD1
CASSPGQIDTEACF	TGTGCCAGCAGTCCCGGACAGATAGACACTGAAGCTTGCTTT	TRBV6-2/TRBV6-3	TRBJ1-1	once	.
CASSSASGNQETQYF	TGTGCCAGCAGCTCTGCCTCCGGTAACCAAGAGACCCAGTACTTC	TRBV7-2	TRBJ2-5	many	.
CSVERSLTDTQYF	TGCAGCGTTGAAAGATCCCTCACAGATACGCAGTATTTT	TRBV29-1	TRBJ2-3	.	.
CASSPTTSTDTQYF	TGTGCCAGCAGCCCGACAACTAGCACAGATACGCAGTATTTT	TRBV7-2	TRBJ2-3	many	.
CASSPTGGVNYGYTF	TGTGCCAGCAGTCCCACAGGGGGCGTTAACTATGGCTACACCTTC	TRBV2	TRBJ1-2	.	TRBD1
CASRGTGVYGYTF	TGTGCCAGCAGGGGGACAGGGGTCTATGGCTACACCTTC	TRBV6-2/TRBV6-3	TRBJ1-2	once	TRBD1
CSARGADGYTF	TGCAGTGCTAGGGGGGCCGATGGCTACACCTTC	TRBV20-1	TRBJ1-2	.	.
CSARRGTARNTEAFF	TGCAGTGCTAGAAGGGGTACCGCCCGGAACACTGAAGCTTTCTTT	TRBV20-1	TRBJ1-1	few	.
CASSAQLAATYNEQFF	TGTGCCAGCAGCGCGCAACTAGCGGCCACGTACAATGAGCAGTTCTTC	TRBV9	TRBJ2-1	few	TRBD2
CASSLQSGRSDTQYF	TGTGCCAGCAGCCTACAGAGCGGGAGGTCAGATACGCAGTATTTT	TRBV7-2	TRBJ2-3	many	TRBD2
CASSQTGAGGRYNEQFF	TGTGCCAGCAGTCAGACGGGAGCGGGAGGCCGTTACAATGAGCAGTTCTTC	TRBV27	TRBJ2-1	few	TRBD2
CASTSSVDEQFF	TGTGCCAGCACATCTAGCGTTGATGAGCAGTTCTTC	TRBV2	TRBJ2-1	.	.
CASKRAPNTGELFF	TGCGCCAGTAAGCGGGCCCCGAACACCGGGGAGCTGTTTTTT	TRBV10-2	TRBJ2-2	.	.
CASSISGGRTRNEQFF	TGTGCCAGTAGTATCTCGGGGGGGAGAACGAGGAATGAGCAGTTCTTC	TRBV19	TRBJ2-1	.	TRBD2
CASSLSGPGNEQFF	TGTGCCAGCAGCTTGAGCGGGCCGGGCAATGAGCAGTTCTTC	TRBV5-4	TRBJ2-1	.	.
CASSPGGEDRSPLHF	TGTGCCAGCAGCCCCGGGGGGGAAGATAGATCACCCCTCCACTTT	TRBV7-2	TRBJ1-6	many	.
CSAHIPTGGNQPQHF	TGCAGTGCTCATATCCCCACAGGGGGCAATCAGCCCCAGCATTTT	TRBV20-1	TRBJ1-5	.	TRBD1
CSVEGSRSGAKNIQYF	TGCAGCGTTGAGGGCAGCCGGTCGGGGGCCAAAAACATTCAGTACTTC	TRBV29-1	TRBJ2-4	few	.
CASSRDYDAGELFF	TGCGCCAGCAGCCGGGACTACGACGCCGGGGAGCTGTTTTTT	TRBV4-3	TRBJ2-2	few	TRBD2
CASRFVGQAQPQHF	TGTGCCAGCAGGTTCGTGGGACAGGCACAGCCCCAGCATTTT	TRBV28	TRBJ1-5	once	TRBD1
CASKATGSYEQYF	TGTGCCAGCAAGGCCACAGGATCATACGAGCAGTACTTC	TRBV6-1	TRBJ2-7	few	.
CASSRSHGLATGELFF	TGTGCCAGCAGTCGCTCTCACGGCCTTGCGACCGGGGAGCTGTTTTTT	TRBV13	TRBJ2-2	few	.
CASSLTVADTQYF	TGTGCCAGCAGCTTAACCGTCGCAGATACGCAGTATTTT	TRBV7-2	TRBJ2-3	few	.
CSARAPRAPFGETQYF	TGCAGTGCTAGAGCCCCCCGGGCACCATTTGGGGAGACCCAGTACTTC	TRBV20-1	TRBJ2-5	.	.
CASSKGQGRLGGANVLTF	TGTGCCAGCAGTAAGGGACAGGGGAGGTTGGGTGGGGCCAACGTCCTGACTTTC	TRBV12-3/TRBV12-4	TRBJ2-6	few	TRBD1
CATSSGQGEGSPLHF	TGTGCCACCAGCTCTGGACAGGGGGAAGGGTCACCCCTCCACTTT	TRBV15	TRBJ1-6	many	TRBD1
CASSLPGGPYNEQFF	TGTGCCAGCAGTTTACCGGGAGGACCTTACAATGAGCAGTTCTTC	TRBV27	TRBJ2-1	.	TRBD2
CSATLAGGLTGELFF	TGCAGTGCCACACTAGCGGGAGGGCTCACCGGGGAGCTGTTTTTT	TRBV20-1	TRBJ2-2	few	TRBD2
CASSLAITGIQPQHF	TGTGCCAGCAGCTTGGCGATCACAGGGATTCAGCCCCAGCATTTT	TRBV7-2	TRBJ1-5	few	.
CASSYSRQHGYTF	TGTGCCAGCAGTTACTCTCGGCAGCATGGCTACACCTTC	TRBV6-5	TRBJ1-2	.	.
CASSQGSSGGMVFF	TGTGCCAGCAGCCAAGGGTCGTCGGGGGGGATGGTGTTTTTT	TRBV7-2	TRBJ2-2	once	TRBD2
CASSSRPGQGSQYF	TGTGCCAGCAGTTCCAGACCGGGACAGGGATCCCAGTACTTC	TRBV2	TRBJ2-5	.	TRBD1
CASSVGAGPSNQPQHF	TGTGCCAGCAGCGTAGGGGCAGGGCCTAGCAATCAGCCCCAGCATTTT	TRBV9	TRBJ1-5	.	.
CASSGTNTGELFF	TGTGCCAGCAGTGGGACAAACACCGGGGAGCTGTTTTTT	TRBV6-4	TRBJ2-2	many	.